This TCR beta chain was recorded in a study of beta chain features in type 1 diabetes. General study findings and limits: VDJ junctions sequenced from type 1 diabetes patients showed fewer insertions and more deletions. Significant though moderate, a shortening of TCRB CDR3s appeared in all four CD4+ subsets of Type 1 diabetes patients. PCR, the amplification step, might favor shorter templates, equally in patients and controls.

Every donor had blood drawn once into heparin, approximately 120 mL on average. A note on this clone: Its antigen is unidentified.

Sequenced material consisted of expressed TCRB transcripts (all of the isolated RNA was reverse transcribed). Deep immunoSEQ sequencing covered naive, central memory and regulatory T cell samples. The assay was immunoSEQ multiplex PCR, and TCRdb's table has in-frame clones only and misses some. The repertoire holds about 48,000 clones, with under 55% as singletons. V lost 6 bases, J lost 3 bases, and 7 bases stayed unmatched. This CDR3 is built from 15 residues. CDR1 and CDR2 from the germline V gene are MNHEY and SVGAGI. J is TRBJ2-5 and V is TRBV6-5, with TRBD1 matching 10 bases. Sequencing used Tregs from blood. This TCR was recovered from a man between 25 and 39 years old with type 1 diabetes. The CDR3, as DNA: TGTGCCAGCAGAGGGCCGACAGGGGGCGAAGAGACCCAGTACTTC. This encodes CASRGPTGGEETQYF.